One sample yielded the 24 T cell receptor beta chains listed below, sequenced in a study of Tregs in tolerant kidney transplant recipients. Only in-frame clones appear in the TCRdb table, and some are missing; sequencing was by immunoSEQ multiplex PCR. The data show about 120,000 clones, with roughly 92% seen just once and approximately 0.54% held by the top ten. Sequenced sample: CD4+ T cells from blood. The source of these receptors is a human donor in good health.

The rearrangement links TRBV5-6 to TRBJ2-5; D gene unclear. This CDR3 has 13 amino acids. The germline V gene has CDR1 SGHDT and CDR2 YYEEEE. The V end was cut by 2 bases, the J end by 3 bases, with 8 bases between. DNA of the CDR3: TGTGCCAGCAGCTTTTTTGTGGAAGAGACCCAGTACTTC. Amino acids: CASSFFVEETQYF.

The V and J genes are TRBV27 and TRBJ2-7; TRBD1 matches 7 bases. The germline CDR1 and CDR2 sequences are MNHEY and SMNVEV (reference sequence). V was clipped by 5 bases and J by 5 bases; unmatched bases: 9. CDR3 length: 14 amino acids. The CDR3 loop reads CASSRRQGWDEQYF. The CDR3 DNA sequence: TGTGCCAGCAGTAGAAGACAGGGTTGGGACGAGCAGTACTTC.

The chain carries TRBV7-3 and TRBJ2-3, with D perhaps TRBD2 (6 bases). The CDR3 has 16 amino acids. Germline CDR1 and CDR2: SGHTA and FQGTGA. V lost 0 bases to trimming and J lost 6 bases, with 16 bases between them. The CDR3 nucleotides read TGTGCCAGCAGCTTAACGCCCCCCGTTCGGGGGGATACGCAGTATTTT. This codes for CASSLTPPVRGDTQYF.

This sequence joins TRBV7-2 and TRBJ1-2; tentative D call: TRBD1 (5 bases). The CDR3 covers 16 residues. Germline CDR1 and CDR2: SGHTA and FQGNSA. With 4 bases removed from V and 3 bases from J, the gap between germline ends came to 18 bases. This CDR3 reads CASSSPPGTGDYGYTF. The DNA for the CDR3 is TGTGCCAGCAGCTCCCCTCCGGGCACGGGGGACTATGGCTACACCTTC.

CDR3 sequence: CASSFDRADTEAFF. The CDR3 nucleotides are TGTGCCAGCAGCTTTGACAGGGCGGACACTGAAGCTTTCTTT. This chain uses TRBV6-1 with TRBJ1-1, with 7 bases fitting TRBD1. V was pared by 6 bases and J by 3 bases, with 7 bases of the junction left unmatched. Germline V lookup: CDR1 MNHNS, CDR2 SASEGT. CDR3 length: 14 residues.

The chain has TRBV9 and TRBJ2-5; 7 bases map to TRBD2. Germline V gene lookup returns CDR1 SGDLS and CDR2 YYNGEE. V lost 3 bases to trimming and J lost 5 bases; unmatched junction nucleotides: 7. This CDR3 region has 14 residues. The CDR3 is CASSAGSGVETQYF. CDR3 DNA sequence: TGTGCCAGCAGCGCCGGAAGCGGGGTGGAGACCCAGTACTTC.

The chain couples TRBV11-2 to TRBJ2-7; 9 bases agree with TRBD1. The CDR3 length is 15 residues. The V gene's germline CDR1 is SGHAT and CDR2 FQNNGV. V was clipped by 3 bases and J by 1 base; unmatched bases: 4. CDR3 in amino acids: CASSFPGTGSYEQYF. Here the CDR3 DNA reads TGTGCCAGCAGCTTTCCCGGGACAGGGTCCTACGAGCAGTACTTC.

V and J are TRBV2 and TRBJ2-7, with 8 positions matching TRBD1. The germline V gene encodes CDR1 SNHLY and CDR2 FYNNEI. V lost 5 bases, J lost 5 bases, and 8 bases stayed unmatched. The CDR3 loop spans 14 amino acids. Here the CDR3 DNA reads TGTGCCAGCAGTAAGGACAGGGATCTCAACGAGCAGTACTTC. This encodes CASSKDRDLNEQYF.

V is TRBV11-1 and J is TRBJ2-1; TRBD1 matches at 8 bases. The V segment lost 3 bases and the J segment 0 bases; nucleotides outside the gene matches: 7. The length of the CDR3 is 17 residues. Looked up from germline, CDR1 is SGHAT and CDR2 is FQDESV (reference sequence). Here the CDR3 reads CASSFGDRGSSYNEQFF. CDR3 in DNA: TGTGCCAGCAGCTTCGGCGACAGGGGAAGCTCCTACAATGAGCAGTTCTTC.

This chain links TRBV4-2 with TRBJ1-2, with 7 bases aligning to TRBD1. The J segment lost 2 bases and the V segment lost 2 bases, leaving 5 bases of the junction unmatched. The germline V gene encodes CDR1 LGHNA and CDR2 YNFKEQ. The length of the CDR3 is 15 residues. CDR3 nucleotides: TGTGCCAGCAGCCAACGACAGGGTTCCAACTATGGCTACACCTTC. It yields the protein CASSQRQGSNYGYTF.

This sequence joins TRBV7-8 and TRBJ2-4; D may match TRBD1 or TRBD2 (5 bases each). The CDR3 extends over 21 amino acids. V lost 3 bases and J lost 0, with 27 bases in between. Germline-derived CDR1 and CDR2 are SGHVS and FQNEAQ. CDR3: CASSFLEGQGWGFVAKNIQYF. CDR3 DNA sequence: TGTGCCAGCAGCTTCCTTGAGGGTCAGGGATGGGGGTTTGTAGCCAAAAACATTCAGTACTTC.

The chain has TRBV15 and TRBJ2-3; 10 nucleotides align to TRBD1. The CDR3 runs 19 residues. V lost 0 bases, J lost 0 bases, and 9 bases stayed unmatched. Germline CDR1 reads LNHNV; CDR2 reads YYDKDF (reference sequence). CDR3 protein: CATSRDPPGTGVSTDTQYF. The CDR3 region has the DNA TGTGCCACCAGCAGAGATCCTCCCGGGACAGGGGTTAGCACAGATACGCAGTATTTT.

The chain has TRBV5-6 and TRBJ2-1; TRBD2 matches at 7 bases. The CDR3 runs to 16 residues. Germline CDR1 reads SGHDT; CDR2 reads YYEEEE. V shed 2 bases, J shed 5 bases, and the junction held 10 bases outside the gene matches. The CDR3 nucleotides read TGTGCCAGCAGCTTTCTCACCGGGACTAACAACAATGAGCAGTTCTTC. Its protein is CASSFLTGTNNNEQFF.

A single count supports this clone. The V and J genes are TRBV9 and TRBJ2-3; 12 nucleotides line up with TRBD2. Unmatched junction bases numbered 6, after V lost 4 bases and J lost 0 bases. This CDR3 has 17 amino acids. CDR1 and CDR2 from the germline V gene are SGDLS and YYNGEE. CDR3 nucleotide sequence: TGTGCCAGCAGCCTAACTAGCGGGGGGACCAGCACAGATACGCAGTATTTT. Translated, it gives CASSLTSGGTSTDTQYF.

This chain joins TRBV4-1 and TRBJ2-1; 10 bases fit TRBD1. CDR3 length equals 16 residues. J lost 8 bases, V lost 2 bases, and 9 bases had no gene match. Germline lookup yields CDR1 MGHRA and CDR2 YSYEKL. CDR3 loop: CASSQSRDRGTDEQFF. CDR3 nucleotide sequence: TGCGCCAGCAGCCAATCCAGGGACAGGGGTACAGATGAGCAGTTCTTC.

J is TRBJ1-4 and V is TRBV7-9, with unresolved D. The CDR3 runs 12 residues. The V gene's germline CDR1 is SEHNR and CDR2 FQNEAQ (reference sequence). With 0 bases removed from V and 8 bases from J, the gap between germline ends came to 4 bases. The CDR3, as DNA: TGTGCCAGCAGCTTAGCAAGGGAAAAACTGTTTTTT. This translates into CASSLAREKLFF.

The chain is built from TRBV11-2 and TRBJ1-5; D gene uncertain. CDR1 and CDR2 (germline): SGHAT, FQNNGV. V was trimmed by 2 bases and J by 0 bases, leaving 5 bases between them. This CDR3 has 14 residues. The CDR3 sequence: CASSLSDSNQPQHF. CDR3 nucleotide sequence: TGTGCCAGCAGCTTATCGGATAGCAATCAGCCCCAGCATTTT. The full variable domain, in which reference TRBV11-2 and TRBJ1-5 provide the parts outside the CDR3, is EAGVAQSPRYKIIEKRQSVAFWCNPISGHATLYWYQQILGQGPKLLIQFQNNGVVDDSQLPKDRFSAERLKGVDSTLKIQPAKLEDSAVYLCASSLSDSNQPQHFGDGTRLSIL.

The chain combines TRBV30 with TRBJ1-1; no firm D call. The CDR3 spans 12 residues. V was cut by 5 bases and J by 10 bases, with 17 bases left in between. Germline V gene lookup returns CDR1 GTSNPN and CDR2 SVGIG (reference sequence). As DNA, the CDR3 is TGTGCCTGGTCACTCCGCGGGGTAGGAGCTTTCTTT. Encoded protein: CAWSLRGVGAFF.

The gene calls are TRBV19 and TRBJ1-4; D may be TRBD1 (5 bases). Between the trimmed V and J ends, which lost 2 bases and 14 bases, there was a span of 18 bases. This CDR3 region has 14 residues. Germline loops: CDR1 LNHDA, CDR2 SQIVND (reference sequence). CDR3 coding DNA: TGTGCCAGTAGTATATTCTCCCAGCCGCGGGGCCTGTTTTTT. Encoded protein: CASSIFSQPRGLFF.

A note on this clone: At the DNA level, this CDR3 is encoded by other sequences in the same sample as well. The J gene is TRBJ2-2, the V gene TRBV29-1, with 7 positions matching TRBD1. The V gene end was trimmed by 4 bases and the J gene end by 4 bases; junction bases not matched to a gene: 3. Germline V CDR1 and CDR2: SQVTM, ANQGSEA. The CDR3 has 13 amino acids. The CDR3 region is CSVAGGPTGELFF. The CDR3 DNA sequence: TGCAGCGTTGCAGGGGGTCCCACCGGGGAGCTGTTTTTT.

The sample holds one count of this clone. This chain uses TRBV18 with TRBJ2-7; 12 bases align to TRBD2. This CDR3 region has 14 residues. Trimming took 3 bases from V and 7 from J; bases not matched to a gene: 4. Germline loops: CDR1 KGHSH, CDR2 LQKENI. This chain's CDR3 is CASSPGTSGWEQYF. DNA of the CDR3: TGTGCCAGCTCACCGGGGACTAGCGGGTGGGAGCAGTACTTC. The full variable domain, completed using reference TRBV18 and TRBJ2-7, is NAGVMQNPRHLVRRRGQEARLRCSPMKGHSHVYWYRQLPEEGLKFMVYLQKENIIDESGMPKERFSAEFPKEGPSILRIQQVVRGDSAAYFCASSPGTSGWEQYFGPGTRLTVT.

DNA of the CDR3: TGTGCCAGTAGTTATCGCACAACTAATGAAAAACTGTTTTTT. Encoded protein: CASSYRTTNEKLFF. The chain is built from TRBV19 and TRBJ1-4, with D hard to call. The V end was cut by 5 bases, the J end by 0 bases, with 7 bases between. CDR3 length: 14 residues. Per the germline V gene, CDR1 is LNHDA and CDR2 is SQIVND (reference sequence).

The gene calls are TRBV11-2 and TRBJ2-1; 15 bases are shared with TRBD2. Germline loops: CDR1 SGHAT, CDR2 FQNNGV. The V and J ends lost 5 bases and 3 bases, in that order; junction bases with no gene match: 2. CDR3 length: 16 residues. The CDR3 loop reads CASSGLAGGNYNEQFF. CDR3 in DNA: TGTGCCAGCAGCGGACTAGCGGGAGGGAACTACAATGAGCAGTTCTTC.

Written as DNA, the CDR3 is TGTGCCAGCAGTTGGGGGATCTCGGGAACTGAAGCTTTCTTT. This gives the protein CASSWGISGTEAFF. The V gene is TRBV27, the J gene TRBJ1-1; TRBD1 is a possible D gene (5 bases). In germline, CDR1 is MNHEY, CDR2 SMNVEV (reference sequence). V was pared by 4 bases and J by 5 bases, with 14 bases between. CDR3 length: 14 amino acids.